The TCR beta chain described here comes from a study of T cell responses to AZD1222 COVID-19 vaccine. Produced via immunoSEQ multiplex PCR; TCRdb's table is partial and in-frame only. The sample holds over 100,000 clones, 70% to 90% seen once. The input for sequencing was peripheral blood, taken on day 0 of AZD1222 vaccination. This receptor was taken from an adult in good health.

DNA for the CDR3: TGTGCCAGCAGCGAGGCGGCGGGCTGGGGGACGGAGACCCAGTACTTC. Translation gives CASSEAAGWGTETQYF. This chain connects TRBV5-4 to TRBJ2-5; either TRBD1 or TRBD2 may fit D (5 bases each). The CDR3 runs 16 residues. Trimming removed 4 bases from V and 5 bases from J, with 21 bases in between. From germline, CDR1 is SGHNT and CDR2 YYREEE (reference sequence). Together with reference TRBV5-4 and TRBJ2-5, the CDR3 gives the full variable domain: ETGVTQSPTHLIKTRGQQVTLRCSSQSGHNTVSWYQQALGQGPQFIFQYYREEENGRGNFPPRFSGLQFPNYSSELNVNALELDDSALYLCASSEAAGWGTETQYFGPGTRLLVL.